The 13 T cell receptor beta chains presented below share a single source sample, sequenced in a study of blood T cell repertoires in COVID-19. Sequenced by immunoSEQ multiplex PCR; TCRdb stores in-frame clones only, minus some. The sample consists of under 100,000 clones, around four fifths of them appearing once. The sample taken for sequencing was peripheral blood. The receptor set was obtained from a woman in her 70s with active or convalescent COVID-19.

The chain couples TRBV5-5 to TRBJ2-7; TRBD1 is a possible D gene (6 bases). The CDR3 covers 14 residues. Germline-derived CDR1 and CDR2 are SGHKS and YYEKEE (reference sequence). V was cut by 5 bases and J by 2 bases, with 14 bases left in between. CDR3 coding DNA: TGTGCCAGCAGGATCCGGGACAACGCCTACGAGCAGTACTTC. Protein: CASRIRDNAYEQYF.

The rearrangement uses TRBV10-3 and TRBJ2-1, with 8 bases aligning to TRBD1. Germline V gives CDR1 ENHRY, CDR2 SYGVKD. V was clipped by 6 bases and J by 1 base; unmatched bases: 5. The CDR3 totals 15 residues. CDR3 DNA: TGTGCCATCAGCAGGGGGCTTGAATCCTACAATGAGCAGTTCTTC. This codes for CAISRGLESYNEQFF.

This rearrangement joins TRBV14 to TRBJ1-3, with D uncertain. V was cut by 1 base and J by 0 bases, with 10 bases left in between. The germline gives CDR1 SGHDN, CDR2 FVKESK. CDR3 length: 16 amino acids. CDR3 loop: CASSQGQSVSGNTIYF. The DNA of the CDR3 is TGTGCCAGCAGCCAAGGCCAGTCCGTCTCTGGAAACACCATATATTTT.

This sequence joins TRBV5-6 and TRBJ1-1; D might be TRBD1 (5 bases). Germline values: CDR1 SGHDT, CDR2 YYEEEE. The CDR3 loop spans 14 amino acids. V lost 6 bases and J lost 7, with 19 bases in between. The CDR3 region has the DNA TGTGCCAGCAAACCTCTCGGTGGAGGGGTTGAAGCTTTCTTT. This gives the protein CASKPLGGGVEAFF.

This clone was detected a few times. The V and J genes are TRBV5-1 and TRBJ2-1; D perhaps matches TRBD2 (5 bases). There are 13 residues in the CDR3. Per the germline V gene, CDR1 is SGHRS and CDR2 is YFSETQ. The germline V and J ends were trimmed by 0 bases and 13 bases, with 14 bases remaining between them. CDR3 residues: CASSLAGSYIQFF. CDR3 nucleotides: TGCGCCAGCAGCTTGGCTGGGAGCTATATCCAGTTCTTC.

This chain's CDR3 is CASRTNRGNTEAFF. CDR3 nucleotides: TGTGCCAGCAGGACGAACAGGGGGAACACTGAAGCTTTCTTT. The rearrangement links TRBV28 to TRBJ1-1; 7 bases line up with TRBD1. Trimming took 6 bases from V and 1 from J; bases not matched to a gene: 5. The length of the CDR3 is 14 residues. The V gene's germline CDR1 is MDHEN and CDR2 SYDVKM. The complete variable domain, with remaining parts taken from reference TRBV28 and TRBJ1-1, reads DVKVTQSSRYLVKRTGEKVFLECVQDMDHENMFWYRQDPGLGLRLIYFSYDVKMKEKGDIPEGYSVSREKKERFSLILESASTNQTSMYLCASRTNRGNTEAFFGQGTRLTVV.

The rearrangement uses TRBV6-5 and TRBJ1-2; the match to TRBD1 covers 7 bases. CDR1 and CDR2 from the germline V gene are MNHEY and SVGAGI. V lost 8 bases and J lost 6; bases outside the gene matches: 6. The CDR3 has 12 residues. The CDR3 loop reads CASSRGTDGYTF. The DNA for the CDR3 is TGTGCCAGCTCCAGGGGGACGGATGGCTACACCTTC.

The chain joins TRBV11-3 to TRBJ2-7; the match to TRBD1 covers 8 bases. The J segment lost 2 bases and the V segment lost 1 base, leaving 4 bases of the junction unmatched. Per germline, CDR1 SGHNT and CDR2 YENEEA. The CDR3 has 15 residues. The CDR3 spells CASSLAGTGPYEQYF. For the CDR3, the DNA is TGTGCCAGCAGCTTAGCCGGGACAGGTCCCTACGAGCAGTACTTC.

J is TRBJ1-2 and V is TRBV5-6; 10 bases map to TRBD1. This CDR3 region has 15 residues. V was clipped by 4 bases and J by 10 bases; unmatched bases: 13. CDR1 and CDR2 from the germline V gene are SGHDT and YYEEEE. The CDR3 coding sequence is TGTGCCAGCAGCCCTACGGGACAGGGGTCTTTTGACTACACCTTC. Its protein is CASSPTGQGSFDYTF.

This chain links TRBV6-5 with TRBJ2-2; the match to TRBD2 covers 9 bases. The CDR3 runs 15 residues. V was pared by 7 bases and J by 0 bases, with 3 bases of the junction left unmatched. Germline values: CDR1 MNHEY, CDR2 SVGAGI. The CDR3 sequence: CASTLAGANTGELFF. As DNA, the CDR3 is TGTGCCAGCACGTTAGCGGGGGCGAACACCGGGGAGCTGTTTTTT.

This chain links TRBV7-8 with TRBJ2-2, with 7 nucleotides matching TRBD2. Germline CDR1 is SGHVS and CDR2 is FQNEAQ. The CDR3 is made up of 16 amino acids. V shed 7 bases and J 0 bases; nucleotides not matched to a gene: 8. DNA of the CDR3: TGTGCCAGCAACCGGGGGAGGGGCCCGAACACCGGGGAGCTGTTTTTT. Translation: CASNRGRGPNTGELFF.

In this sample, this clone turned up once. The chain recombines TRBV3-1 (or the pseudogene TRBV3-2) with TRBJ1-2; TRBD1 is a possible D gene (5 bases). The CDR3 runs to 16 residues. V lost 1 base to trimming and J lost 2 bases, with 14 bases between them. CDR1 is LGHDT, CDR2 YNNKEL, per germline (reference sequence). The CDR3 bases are TGTGCCAGCAGCCAAGGCCCCCCACGACAGAACTATGGCTACACCTTC. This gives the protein CASSQGPPRQNYGYTF.

Here the CDR3 reads CASSNRGIGEQYF. Here the CDR3 DNA reads TGTGCCAGCAGTAACAGGGGGATCGGCGAGCAGTACTTC. The J gene is TRBJ2-7, the V gene TRBV7-2, with TRBD1 matching 8 bases. V dropped 6 bases and J dropped 6; count of bases not matched to a gene: 7. Looked up from germline, CDR1 is SGHTA and CDR2 is FQGNSA. This CDR3 contains 13 residues. Full variable domain (remainder filled in from reference TRBV7-2 and TRBJ2-7): GAGVSQSPSNKVTEKGKDVELRCDPISGHTALYWYRQSLGQGLEFLIYFQGNSAPDKSGLPSDRFSAERTGGSVSTLTIQRTQQEDSAVYLCASSNRGIGEQYFGPGTRLTVT.